What follows is one TCR beta chain and its context. Its antigen is as yet unknown. The source of the sample is a study of response to subunit inactivated influenza vaccine. Trimming pared 2 bases from V and 6 bases from J, leaving 8 bases between. Germline CDR1 GTSNPN, CDR2 SVGIG (reference sequence). This CDR3 is built from 11 residues. Study results and caveats: That few new T cells are recruited by each seasonal influenza vaccination was the authors' suggestion.

TCRdb redid the calling of the RT-PCR reads with MiXCR, one entry per CDR3 protein. Altogether roughly 700,000 distinct CDR3 sequences are present, about 15% being singletons, with the ten largest covering less than 7%. This chain connects TRBV30 to TRBJ2-7, with D maybe TRBD1 (5 bases). Sequences were derived from PBMCs from blood, sampled 14 to 15 days before vaccination. This sequence originates from a man aged 45-60 years who received an inactivated influenza vaccine. The DNA for the CDR3 is TGTGCCTGGAGTAGGGGCCTCGAGCAGTACTTC. The encoded protein is CAWSRGLEQYF.